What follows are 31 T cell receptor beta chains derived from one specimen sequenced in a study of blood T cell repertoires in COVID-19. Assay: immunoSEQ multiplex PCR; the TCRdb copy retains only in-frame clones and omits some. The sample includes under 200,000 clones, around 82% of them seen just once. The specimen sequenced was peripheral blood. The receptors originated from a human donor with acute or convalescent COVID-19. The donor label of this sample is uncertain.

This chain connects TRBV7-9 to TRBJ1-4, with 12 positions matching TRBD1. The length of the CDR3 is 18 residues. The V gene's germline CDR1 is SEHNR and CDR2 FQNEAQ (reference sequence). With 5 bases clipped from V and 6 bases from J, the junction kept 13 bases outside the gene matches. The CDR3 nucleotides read TGTGCCAGCAGCCCCGGGGCGGGACAGGGGGCGACGCATGAAAAACTGTTTTTT. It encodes CASSPGAGQGATHEKLFF.

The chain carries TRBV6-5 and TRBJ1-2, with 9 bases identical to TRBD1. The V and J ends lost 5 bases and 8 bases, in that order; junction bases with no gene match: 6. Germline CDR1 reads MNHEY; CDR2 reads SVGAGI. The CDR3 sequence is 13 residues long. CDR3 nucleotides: TGTGCCAGCAGTCAACAGGGGGCGCAGGGCTACACCTTC. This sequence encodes CASSQQGAQGYTF.

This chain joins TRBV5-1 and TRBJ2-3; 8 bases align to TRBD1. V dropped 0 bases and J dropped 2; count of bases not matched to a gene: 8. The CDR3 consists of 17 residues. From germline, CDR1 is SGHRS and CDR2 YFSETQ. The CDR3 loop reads CASSLGQGPRPTDTQYF. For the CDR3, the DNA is TGCGCCAGCAGCTTGGGACAGGGGCCCAGGCCCACAGATACGCAGTATTTT.

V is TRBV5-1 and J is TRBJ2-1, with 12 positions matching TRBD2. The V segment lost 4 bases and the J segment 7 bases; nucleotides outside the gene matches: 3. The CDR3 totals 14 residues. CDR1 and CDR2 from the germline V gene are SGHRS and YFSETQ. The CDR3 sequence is CASSRGLAGNEQFF. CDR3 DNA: TGCGCCAGCAGCCGCGGACTAGCGGGGAATGAGCAGTTCTTC.

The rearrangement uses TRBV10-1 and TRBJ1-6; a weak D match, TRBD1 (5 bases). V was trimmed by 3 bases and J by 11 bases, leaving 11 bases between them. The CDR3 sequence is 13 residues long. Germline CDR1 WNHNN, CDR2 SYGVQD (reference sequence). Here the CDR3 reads CASSDGGLTPLHF. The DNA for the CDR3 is TGCGCCAGCAGTGACGGGGGTCTGACACCCCTCCACTTT.

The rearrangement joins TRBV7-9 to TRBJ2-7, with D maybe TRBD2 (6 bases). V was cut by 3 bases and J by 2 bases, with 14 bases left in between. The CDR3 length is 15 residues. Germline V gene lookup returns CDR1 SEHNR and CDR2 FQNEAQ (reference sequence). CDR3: CASSFPAGQTYEQYF. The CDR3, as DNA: TGTGCCAGCAGCTTCCCAGCGGGCCAAACCTACGAGCAGTACTTC.

The CDR3 nucleotides are TGCGCCAGCAGCCCTAGCGGGAGTCGGGAGACCCAGTACTTC. Protein sequence: CASSPSGSRETQYF. The V and J genes are TRBV5-1 and TRBJ2-5; 10 bases agree with TRBD2. Germline V gene lookup returns CDR1 SGHRS and CDR2 YFSETQ. The CDR3 covers 14 residues. V dropped 4 bases and J dropped 5; count of bases not matched to a gene: 5.

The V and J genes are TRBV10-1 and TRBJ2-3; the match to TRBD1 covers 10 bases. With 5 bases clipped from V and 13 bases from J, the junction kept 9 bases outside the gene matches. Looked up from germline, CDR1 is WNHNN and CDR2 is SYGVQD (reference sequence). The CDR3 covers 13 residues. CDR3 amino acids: CASSLVRDRGKYF. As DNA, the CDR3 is TGCGCCAGCAGTCTCGTCCGGGACAGGGGAAAGTATTTT.

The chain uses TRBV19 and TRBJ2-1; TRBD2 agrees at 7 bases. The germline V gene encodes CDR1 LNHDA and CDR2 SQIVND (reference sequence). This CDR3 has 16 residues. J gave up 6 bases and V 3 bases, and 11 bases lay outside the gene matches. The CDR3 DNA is TGTGCCAGTAGTATCCTGGAAGCGGGAAGTGGCAATGAGCAGTTCTTC. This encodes CASSILEAGSGNEQFF.

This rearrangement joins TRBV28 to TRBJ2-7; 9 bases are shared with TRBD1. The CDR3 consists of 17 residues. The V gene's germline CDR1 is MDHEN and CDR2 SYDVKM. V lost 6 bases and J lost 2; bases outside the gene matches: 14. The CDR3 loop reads CASSLTGGSSSAYEQYF. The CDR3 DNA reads TGTGCCAGCAGCCTGACAGGGGGGTCTTCTTCCGCCTACGAGCAGTACTTC.

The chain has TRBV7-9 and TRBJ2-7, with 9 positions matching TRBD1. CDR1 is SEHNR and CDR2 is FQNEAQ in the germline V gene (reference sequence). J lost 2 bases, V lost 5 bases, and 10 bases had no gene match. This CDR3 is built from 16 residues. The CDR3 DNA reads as TGTGCCAGCAGCCCTCCCCCCGGGACAGGGCCCTACGAGCAGTACTTC. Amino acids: CASSPPPGTGPYEQYF.

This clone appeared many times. The CDR3: CAWERSGNEQFF. In DNA, the CDR3 is TGTGCCTGGGAGCGATCGGGCAATGAGCAGTTCTTC. The chain couples TRBV30 to TRBJ2-1; D is undetermined. Germline V gene data show CDR1 as GTSNPN and CDR2 as SVGIG (reference sequence). Trimming took 5 bases from V and 6 from J, leaving 11 bases between them. This CDR3 contains 12 residues.

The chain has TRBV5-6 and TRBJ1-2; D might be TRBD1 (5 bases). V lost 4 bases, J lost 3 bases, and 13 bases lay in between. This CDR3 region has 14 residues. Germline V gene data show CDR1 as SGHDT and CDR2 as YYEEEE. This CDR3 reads CASSPGSRDYGYTF. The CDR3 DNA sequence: TGTGCCAGCAGCCCCGGAAGCAGGGACTATGGCTACACCTTC.

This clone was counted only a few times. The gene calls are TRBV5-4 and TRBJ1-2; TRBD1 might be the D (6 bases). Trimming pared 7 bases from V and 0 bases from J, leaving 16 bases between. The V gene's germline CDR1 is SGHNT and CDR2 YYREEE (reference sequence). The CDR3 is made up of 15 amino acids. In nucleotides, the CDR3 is TGTGCCAGCGGCGTGATGGGGGCGGCTAACTATGGCTACACCTTC. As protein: CASGVMGAANYGYTF.

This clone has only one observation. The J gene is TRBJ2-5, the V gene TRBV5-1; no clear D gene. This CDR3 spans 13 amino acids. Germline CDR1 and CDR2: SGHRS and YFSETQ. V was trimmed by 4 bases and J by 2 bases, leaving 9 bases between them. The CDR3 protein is CASSNNFQETQYF. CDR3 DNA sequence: TGCGCCAGCAGCAATAACTTTCAAGAGACCCAGTACTTC.

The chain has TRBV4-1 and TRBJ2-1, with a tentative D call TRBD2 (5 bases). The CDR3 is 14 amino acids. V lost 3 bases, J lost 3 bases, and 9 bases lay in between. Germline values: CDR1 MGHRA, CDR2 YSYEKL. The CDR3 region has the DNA TGCGCCAGCAGCCAGCTACTAGACTACAATGAGCAGTTCTTC. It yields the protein CASSQLLDYNEQFF.

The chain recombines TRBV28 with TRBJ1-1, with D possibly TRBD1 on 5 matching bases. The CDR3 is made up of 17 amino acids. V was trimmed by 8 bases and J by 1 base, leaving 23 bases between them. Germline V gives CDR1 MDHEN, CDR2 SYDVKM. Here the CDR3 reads CASVSTGRTLQNTEAFF. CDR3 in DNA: TGTGCCAGCGTTTCGACCGGACGGACACTCCAGAACACTGAAGCTTTCTTT.

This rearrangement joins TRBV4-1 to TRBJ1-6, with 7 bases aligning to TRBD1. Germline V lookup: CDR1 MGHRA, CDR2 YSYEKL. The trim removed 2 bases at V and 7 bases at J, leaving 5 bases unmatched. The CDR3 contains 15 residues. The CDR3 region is CASSQTGQSNSPLHF. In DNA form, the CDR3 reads TGCGCCAGCAGCCAAACGGGACAGAGCAATTCACCCCTCCACTTT.

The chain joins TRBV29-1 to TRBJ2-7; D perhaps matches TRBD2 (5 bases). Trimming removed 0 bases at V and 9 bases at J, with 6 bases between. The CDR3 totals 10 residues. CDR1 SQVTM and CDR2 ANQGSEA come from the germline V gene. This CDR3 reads CSVEEGAQYF. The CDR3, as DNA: TGCAGCGTTGAAGAGGGAGCGCAGTACTTC.

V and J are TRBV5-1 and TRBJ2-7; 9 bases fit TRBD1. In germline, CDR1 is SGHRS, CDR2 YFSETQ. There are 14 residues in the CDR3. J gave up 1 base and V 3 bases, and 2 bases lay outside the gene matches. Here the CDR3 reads CASSSGTGSYEQYF. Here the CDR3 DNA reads TGCGCCAGCAGCTCCGGGACAGGGTCCTACGAGCAGTACTTC. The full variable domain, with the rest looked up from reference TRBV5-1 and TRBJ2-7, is KAGVTQTPRYLIKTRGQQVTLSCSPISGHRSVSWYQQTPGQGLQFLFEYFSETQRNKGNFPGRFSGRQFSNSRSEMNVSTLELGDSALYLCASSSGTGSYEQYFGPGTRLTVT.

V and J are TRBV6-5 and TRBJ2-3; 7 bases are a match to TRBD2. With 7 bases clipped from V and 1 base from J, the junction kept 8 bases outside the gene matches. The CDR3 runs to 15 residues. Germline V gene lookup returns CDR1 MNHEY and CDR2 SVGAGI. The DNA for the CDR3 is TGTGCCAGCATTCTGGGGCTAGCGGGCACAGATACGCAGTATTTT. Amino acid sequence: CASILGLAGTDTQYF.

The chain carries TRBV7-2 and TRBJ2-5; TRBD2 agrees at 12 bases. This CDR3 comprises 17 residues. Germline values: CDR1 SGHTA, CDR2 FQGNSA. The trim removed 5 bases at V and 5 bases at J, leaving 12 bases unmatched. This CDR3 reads CASSPTLAGGPGETQYF. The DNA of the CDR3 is TGTGCCAGCAGCCCTACCCTAGCGGGGGGGCCTGGTGAGACCCAGTACTTC.

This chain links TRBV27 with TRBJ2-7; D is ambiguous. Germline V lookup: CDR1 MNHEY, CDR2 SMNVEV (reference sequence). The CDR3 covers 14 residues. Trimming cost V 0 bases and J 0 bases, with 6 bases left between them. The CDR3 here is CASSLSASSYEQYF. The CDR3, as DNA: TGTGCCAGCAGTTTATCGGCAAGCTCCTACGAGCAGTACTTC.

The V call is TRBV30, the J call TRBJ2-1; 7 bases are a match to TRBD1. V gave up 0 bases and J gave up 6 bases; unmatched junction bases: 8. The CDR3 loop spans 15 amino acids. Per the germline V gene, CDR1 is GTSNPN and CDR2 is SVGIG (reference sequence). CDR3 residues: CAWSVVGGGGNEQFF. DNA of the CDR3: TGTGCCTGGAGTGTAGTAGGGGGCGGAGGCAATGAGCAGTTCTTC.

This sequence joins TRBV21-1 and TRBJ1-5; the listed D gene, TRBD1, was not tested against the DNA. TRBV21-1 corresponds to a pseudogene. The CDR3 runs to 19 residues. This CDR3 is CASSKILIGSGNSNQPQHF. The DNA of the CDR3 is TGTGCCAGCAGCAAAATTTTAATAGGGTCAGGGAATAGCAATCAGCCCCAGCATTTT.

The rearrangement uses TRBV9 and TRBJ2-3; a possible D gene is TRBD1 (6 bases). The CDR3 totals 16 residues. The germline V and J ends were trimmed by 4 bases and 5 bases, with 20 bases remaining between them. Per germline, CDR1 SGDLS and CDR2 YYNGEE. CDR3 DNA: TGTGCCAGCAGCACCCGGGACACCCGAGGCGGAGATACGCAGTATTTT. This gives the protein CASSTRDTRGGDTQYF. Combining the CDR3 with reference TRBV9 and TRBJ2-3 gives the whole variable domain DSGVTQTPKHLITATGQRVTLRCSPRSGDLSVYWYQQSLDQGLQFLIQYYNGEERAKGNILERFSAQQFPDLHSELNLSSLELGDSALYFCASSTRDTRGGDTQYFGPGTRLTVL.

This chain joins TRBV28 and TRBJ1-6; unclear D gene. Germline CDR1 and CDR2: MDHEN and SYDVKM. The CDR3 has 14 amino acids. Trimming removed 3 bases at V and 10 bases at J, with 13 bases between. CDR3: CASSFWSAGSPLHF. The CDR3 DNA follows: TGTGCCAGCAGTTTTTGGTCGGCGGGGTCACCCCTCCACTTT.

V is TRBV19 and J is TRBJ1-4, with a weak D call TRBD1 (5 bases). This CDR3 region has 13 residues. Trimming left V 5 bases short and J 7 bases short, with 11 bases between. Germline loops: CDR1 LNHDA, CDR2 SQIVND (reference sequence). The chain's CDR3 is CASSLTTVEKLFF. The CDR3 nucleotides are TGTGCCAGTAGTCTCACGACAGTTGAAAAACTGTTTTTT. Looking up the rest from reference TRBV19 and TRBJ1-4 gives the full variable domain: DGGITQSPKYLFRKEGQNVTLSCEQNLNHDAMYWYRQDPGQGLRLIYYSQIVNDFQKGDIAEGYSVSREKKESFPLTVTSAQKNPTAFYLCASSLTTVEKLFFGSGTQLSVL.

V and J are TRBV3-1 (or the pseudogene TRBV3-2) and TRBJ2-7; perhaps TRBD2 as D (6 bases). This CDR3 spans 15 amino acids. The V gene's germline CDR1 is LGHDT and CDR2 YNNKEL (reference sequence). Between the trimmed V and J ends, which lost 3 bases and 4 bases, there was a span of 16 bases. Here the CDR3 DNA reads TGTGCCAGCAGCCAGCCCGGGACTCTCCAGTACGAGCAGTACTTC. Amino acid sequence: CASSQPGTLQYEQYF.

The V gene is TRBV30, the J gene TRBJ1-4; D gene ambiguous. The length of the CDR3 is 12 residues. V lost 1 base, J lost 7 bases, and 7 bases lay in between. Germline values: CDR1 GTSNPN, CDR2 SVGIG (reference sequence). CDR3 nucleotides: TGTGCCTGGAGTGAGAGGAGTGAAAAACTGTTTTTT. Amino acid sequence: CAWSERSEKLFF.

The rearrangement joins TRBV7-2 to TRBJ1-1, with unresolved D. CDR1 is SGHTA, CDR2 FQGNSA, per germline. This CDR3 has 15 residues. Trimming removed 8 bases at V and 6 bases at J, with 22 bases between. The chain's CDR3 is CASRSIGQWRPEAFF. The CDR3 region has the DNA TGTGCCAGCCGCTCGATCGGGCAATGGAGGCCTGAAGCTTTCTTT.